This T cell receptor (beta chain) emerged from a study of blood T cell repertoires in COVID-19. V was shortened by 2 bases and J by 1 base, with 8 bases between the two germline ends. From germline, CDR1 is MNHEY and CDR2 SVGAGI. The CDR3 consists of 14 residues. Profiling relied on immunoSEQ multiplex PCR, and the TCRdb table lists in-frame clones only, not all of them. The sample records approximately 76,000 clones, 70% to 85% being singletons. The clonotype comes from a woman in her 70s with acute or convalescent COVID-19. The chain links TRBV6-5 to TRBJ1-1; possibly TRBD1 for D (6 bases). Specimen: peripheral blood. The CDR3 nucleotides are TGTGCCAGCAGTTACGGGACAAAGAACACTGAAGCTTTCTTT. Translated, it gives CASSYGTKNTEAFF.